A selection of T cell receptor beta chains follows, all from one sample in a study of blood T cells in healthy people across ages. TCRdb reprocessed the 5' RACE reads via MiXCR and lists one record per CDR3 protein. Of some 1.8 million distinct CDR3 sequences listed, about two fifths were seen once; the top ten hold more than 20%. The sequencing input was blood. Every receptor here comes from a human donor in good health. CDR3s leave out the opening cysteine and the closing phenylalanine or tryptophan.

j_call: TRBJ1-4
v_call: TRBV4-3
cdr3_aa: ASSQTGTDNEKLF

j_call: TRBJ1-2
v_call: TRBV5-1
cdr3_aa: ASSLAGQGAYGYT

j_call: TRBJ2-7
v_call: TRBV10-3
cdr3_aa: VIFRLFDYEQY

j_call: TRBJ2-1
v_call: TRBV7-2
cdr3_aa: ASSPGDFYNEQF

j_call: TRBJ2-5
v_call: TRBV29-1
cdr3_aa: SVVVAELVWTQY

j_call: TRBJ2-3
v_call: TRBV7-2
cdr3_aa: ASSLDSGPIADTQY

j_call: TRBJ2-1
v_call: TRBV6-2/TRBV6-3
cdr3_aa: ASSYPGPEQF

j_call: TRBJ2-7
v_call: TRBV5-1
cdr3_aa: ASRQQQSYEQY

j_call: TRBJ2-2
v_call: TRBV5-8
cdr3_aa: ASSLLQGANTGELF

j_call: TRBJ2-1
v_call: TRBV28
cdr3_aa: ASSSLWGYPSYNEQF

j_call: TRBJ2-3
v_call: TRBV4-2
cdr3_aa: ASSQVGSRAGGVDTQY

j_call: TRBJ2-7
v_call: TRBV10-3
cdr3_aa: AIPWGLLYEQY

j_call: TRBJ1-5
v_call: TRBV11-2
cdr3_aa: ASSAYGQPQH

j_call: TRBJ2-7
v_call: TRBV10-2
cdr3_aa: ASSGRQGVEYEQY

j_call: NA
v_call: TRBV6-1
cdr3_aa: ASSFSASAQETQY

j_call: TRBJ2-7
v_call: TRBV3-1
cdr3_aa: ASSPGTGLFEQY

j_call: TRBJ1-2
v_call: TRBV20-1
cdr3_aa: SARVPVYGYT

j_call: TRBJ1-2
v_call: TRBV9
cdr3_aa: ASSVLSGSLLGGYT

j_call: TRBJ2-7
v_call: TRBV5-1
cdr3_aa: ASRQAGQGSYEQY

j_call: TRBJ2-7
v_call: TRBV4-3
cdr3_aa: ASSHDGERGREQY

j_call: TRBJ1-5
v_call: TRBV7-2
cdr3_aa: ASSLEGTLIGLPQH

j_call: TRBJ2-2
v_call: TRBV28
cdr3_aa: ASTYNRGLNTGELF

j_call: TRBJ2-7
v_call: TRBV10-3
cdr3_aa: AISALGGGTYEQY

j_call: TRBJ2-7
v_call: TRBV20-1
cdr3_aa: SANGPDSSSHEQY

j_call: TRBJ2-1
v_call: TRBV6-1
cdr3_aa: ASSPWGREDHGRQF

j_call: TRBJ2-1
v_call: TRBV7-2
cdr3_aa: ASSAPSTEYQF

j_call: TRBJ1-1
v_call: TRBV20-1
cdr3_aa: SARSSTGVTEAF

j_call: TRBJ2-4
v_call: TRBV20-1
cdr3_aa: SQGHPAKNIQY

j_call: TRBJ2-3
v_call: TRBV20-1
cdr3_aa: SPIGVDTQY

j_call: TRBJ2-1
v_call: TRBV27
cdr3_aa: ASSWFSGDNEQF

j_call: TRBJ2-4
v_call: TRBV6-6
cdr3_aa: ASSYSGSSSKNIQY

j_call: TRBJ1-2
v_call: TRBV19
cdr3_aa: ASVTGGGYGYT

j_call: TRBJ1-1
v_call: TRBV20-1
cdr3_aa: SADNRDTLLRVAF

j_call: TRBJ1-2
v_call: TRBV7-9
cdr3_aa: ASSLDQGGPKSYT

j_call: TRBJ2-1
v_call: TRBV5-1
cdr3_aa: ASSLGIRGEGDEQF

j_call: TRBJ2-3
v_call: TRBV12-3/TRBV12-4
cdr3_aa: ASSPMGTGSQDTQY

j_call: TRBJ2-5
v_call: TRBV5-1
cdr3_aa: ASSLNGAGRETQY

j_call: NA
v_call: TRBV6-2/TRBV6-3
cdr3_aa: ASWSQEVETQY

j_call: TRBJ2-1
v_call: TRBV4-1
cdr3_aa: ASSLPLAGISDEQF

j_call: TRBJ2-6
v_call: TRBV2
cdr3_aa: ASSEGGNGANVLT

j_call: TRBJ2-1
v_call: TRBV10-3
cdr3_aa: AISESQGTRYNEQF

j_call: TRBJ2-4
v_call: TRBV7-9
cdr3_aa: ASTEALAKNIQY

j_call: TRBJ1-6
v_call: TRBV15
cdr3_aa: ATSRTGTGSYSPLH

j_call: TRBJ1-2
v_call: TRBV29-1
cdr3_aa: SVEGSGAGYGYT

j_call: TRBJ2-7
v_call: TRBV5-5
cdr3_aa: ASSHSAGAITYEQY

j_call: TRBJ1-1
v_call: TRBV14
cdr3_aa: ASSQDRYRAAEAF

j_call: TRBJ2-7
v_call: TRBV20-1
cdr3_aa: SALREGRNEQY

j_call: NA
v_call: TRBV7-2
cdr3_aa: AGSYFPPSGERYEQY

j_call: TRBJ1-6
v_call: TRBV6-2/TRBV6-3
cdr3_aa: ASSYSNQGRANSPLH

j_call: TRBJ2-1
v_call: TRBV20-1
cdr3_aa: SSGGADEQF

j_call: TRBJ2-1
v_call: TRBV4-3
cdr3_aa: ASSQGLAGDKGGEQF